This T cell receptor beta chain was identified in a study of T cell responses to AZD1222 COVID-19 vaccine. CDR3 size: 17 residues. Clones were sequenced by immunoSEQ multiplex PCR, and TCRdb holds only the in-frame ones, with some missing. This table holds roughly 4,700 clones, 75% to 90% found once. The sample here was peripheral blood, taken 28 days after the second AZD1222 dose. The sequence was obtained from an adult who received the AZD1222 COVID-19 vaccine. This sequence joins TRBV1 and TRBJ1-5. TRBV1 corresponds to a pseudogene. The DNA of the CDR3 is TGCACCAGCAGCCAAGACCAAATCCTATATAGCAATCAGCCCCAGCATTTT. Its translation: CTSSQDQILYSNQPQHF.